This T cell receptor (beta chain) was sequenced for a study of T cells in Graves' hyperthyroidism and ophthalmopathy. V lost 5 bases to trimming and J lost 4 bases; unmatched junction nucleotides: 10. The CDR3 spans 16 residues. CDR1 and CDR2 from the germline V gene are SGHTA and FQGNSA. Study conclusions and caveats: Peripheral blood also featured most of the thyroid clonotypes expanded above 0.001. In validation, the model predicted ophthalmopathy. These predictions came a median approximately 5.9 months before onset.

This clonotype occurred a few times. What it binds is unknown. Researchers took RNA transcripts and amplified the TCR beta CDR3 regions from them. TCR CDR3 underwent first-round RT-PCR with the HTBI primer set. Each CDR3 protein gets one entry after TCRdb re-called the multiplex PCR reads with MiXCR. Of hundreds of thousands of distinct CDR3 sequences in the sample, just over 45% were seen once. Lactation, pregnancy, other autoimmune disease or uncontrolled infection excluded patients. This sequence joins TRBV7-2 and TRBJ2-2; 7 nucleotides match TRBD2. This sequence originates from a woman under 30 with Graves' hyperthyroidism. Sequencing was done on a sample of peripheral blood or thyroid tissue (not recorded which). The CDR3 coding sequence is TGTGCCAGCAGCCACGACCTAGCGGCCCTCACCGGGGAGCTGTTTTTT. This sequence encodes CASSHDLAALTGELFF.